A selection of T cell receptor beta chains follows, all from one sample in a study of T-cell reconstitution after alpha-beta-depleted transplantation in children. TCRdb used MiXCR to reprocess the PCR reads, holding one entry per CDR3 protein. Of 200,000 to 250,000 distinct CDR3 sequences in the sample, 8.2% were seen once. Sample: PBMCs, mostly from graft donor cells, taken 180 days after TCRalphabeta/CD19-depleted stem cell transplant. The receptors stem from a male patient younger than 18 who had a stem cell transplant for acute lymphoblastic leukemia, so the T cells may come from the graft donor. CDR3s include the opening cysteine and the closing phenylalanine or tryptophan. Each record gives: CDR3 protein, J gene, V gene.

CDR3: CASSQGTGGYNEQFF; J: TRBJ2-1; V: TRBV3-1
CDR3: CASSFLAKNIQYF; J: TRBJ2-4; V: TRBV11-2
CDR3: CASSPTQSSYNEQFF; J: TRBJ2-1; V: TRBV5-1
CDR3: CSAPRGSGGYEQYF; J: TRBJ2-7; V: TRBV20-1
CDR3: CASSPTLSYEQYF; J: TRBJ2-7; V: TRBV27
CDR3: CASSQADRGLYSNQPQHF; J: TRBJ1-5; V: TRBV4-3
CDR3: CASSPGTGVYNEQFF; J: TRBJ2-1; V: TRBV10-2
CDR3: CASSPGDLGSGELFF; J: TRBJ2-2; V: TRBV4-2
CDR3: CASSIRIQLSSYEQYF; J: TRBJ2-7; V: TRBV19
CDR3: CASSARRQLTQETQYF; J: TRBJ2-5; V: TRBV3-1
CDR3: CASSEDRGRNQPQHF; J: TRBJ1-5; V: TRBV2
CDR3: CASSEQGAKPHNEQFF; J: TRBJ2-1; V: TRBV6-4
CDR3: CASSRAMRAYEQYF; J: TRBJ2-7; V: TRBV3-1
CDR3: CSANQGSLLSGYTF; J: TRBJ1-2; V: TRBV20-1
CDR3: CASSPLGGGSYEQYF; J: TRBJ2-7; V: TRBV18
CDR3: CASSQDRGRETQYF; J: TRBJ2-5; V: TRBV11-2
CDR3: CASSIDRGATAFF; J: TRBJ1-1; V: TRBV19
CDR3: CASSFVDRANTIYF; J: TRBJ1-3; V: TRBV7-2
CDR3: CASSYHFGGETGELFF; J: TRBJ2-2; V: TRBV6-2/TRBV6-3
CDR3: CASPGVAGGDTQYF; J: TRBJ2-3; V: TRBV21-1
CDR3: CASSFGGEQFF; J: TRBJ2-1; V: TRBV11-2
CDR3: CASSSPTSGSSYNEQFF; J: TRBJ2-1; V: TRBV5-1
CDR3: CASSTRDGSSYEQYF; J: TRBJ2-7; V: TRBV9
CDR3: CASSYLTANTGELFF; J: TRBJ2-2; V: TRBV6-5
CDR3: CASSLEDRVEAFF; J: TRBJ1-1; V: TRBV5-1
CDR3: CASSFGNTYEQYF; J: TRBJ2-7; V: TRBV5-1
CDR3: CASSRGPSYEQYF; J: TRBJ2-7; V: TRBV11-2
CDR3: CAFSCRVITSGICNEQFF; J: TRBJ2-1; V: TRBV12-3/TRBV12-4
CDR3: CASSIGVGNTEAFF; J: TRBJ1-1; V: TRBV19
CDR3: CASSEFARGPGQPATNEKLFF; J: TRBJ1-4; V: TRBV25-1
CDR3: CATRRIAGGQETQYF; J: TRBJ2-5; V: TRBV15
CDR3: CASSQDSGANVLTF; J: TRBJ2-6; V: TRBV18
CDR3: CSGGGQGYEQYF; J: TRBJ2-7; V: TRBV20-1
CDR3: CASSLVWGGTGELFF; J: TRBJ2-2; V: TRBV7-2
CDR3: CSAPDRLGGLRDQPQHF; J: TRBJ1-5; V: TRBV20-1
CDR3: CASSLGPGPLREQYF; J: TRBJ2-7; V: TRBV5-6
CDR3: CASSLDNPYEQYF; J: TRBJ2-7; V: TRBV5-1
CDR3: CAISPGQGVHEQYF; J: TRBJ2-7; V: TRBV10-3
CDR3: CSARDLGPRGNYEQYF; J: TRBJ2-7; V: TRBV20-1
CDR3: CSVGGRLSSYNEQFF; J: TRBJ2-1; V: TRBV29-1
CDR3: CAISRQGGDYEQYF; J: TRBJ2-7; V: TRBV10-3
CDR3: CASSLGRQGGADTQYF; J: TRBJ2-3; V: TRBV5-1
CDR3: CASSVGTGDSTDTQYF; J: TRBJ2-3; V: TRBV9
CDR3: CSARDRGSAAYYNEQFF; J: TRBJ2-1; V: TRBV20-1